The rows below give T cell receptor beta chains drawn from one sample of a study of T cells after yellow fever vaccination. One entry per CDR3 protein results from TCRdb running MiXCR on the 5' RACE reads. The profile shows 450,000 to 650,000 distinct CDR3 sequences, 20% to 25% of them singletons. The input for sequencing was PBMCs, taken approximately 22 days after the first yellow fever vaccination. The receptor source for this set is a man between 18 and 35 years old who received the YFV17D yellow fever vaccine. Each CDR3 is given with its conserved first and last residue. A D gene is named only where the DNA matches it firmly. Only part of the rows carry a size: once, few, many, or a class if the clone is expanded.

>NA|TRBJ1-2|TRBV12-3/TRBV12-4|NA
CASSPGPKVLDYGYTF
TGTGCCAGCAGTCCGGGACCCAAGGTTTTGGACTATGGCTACACCTTC
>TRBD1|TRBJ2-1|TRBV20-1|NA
CSAPDRVGYNEQFF
TGCAGTGCTCCCGACAGGGTCGGTTACAATGAGCAGTTCTTC
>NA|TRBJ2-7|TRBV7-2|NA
CASSPGSPLYEQYF
TGTGCCAGCAGCCCAGGATCACCCTTGTACGAGCAGTACTTC
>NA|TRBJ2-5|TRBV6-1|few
CASSPGEIRQETQYF
TGTGCCAGCAGTCCGGGGGAAATTAGGCAGGAGACCCAGTACTTC
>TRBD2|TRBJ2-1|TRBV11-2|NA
CASSSPHLAGGRIRFNEQFF
TGTGCCAGCAGCTCCCCTCATCTAGCGGGGGGCCGGATCCGGTTCAATGAGCAGTTCTTC
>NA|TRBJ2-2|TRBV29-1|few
CSVEDGTPGTGELFF
TGCAGCGTTGAAGATGGTACCCCAGGAACCGGGGAGCTGTTTTTT
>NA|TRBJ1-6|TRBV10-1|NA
CASSALRNSPLHF
TGCGCCAGCAGTGCCTTAAGGAATTCACCCCTCCACTTT
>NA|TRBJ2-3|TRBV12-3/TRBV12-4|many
CASASGGDLGYTQYF
TGTGCCAGCGCAAGTGGTGGGGACCTGGGGTATACGCAGTATTTT
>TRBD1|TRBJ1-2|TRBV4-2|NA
CASSQDPRDRGNYGYTF
TGTGCCAGCAGCCAAGATCCCCGGGACAGGGGGAACTATGGCTACACCTTC
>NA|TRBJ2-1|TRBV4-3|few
CASSRDLGGPYNEQFF
TGCGCCAGCAGCCGAGACCTGGGGGGGCCCTACAATGAGCAGTTCTTC
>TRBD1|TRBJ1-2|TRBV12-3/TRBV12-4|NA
CASSLQGAVGKDYTF
TGTGCCAGCAGTTTGCAGGGGGCGGTAGGGAAGGACTACACCTTC
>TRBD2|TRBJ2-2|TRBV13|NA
CASSVERGDYTGELFF
TGTGCCAGCAGCGTCGAGCGGGGGGACTACACCGGGGAGCTGTTTTTT
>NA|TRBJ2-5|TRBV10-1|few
CASSESGLAYQETQYF
TGCGCCAGCAGTGAATCAGGGCTAGCGTACCAAGAGACCCAGTACTTC
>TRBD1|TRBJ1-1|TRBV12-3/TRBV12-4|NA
CASSLFGTGNTEAFF
TGTGCCAGCAGTTTATTTGGGACAGGGAACACTGAAGCTTTCTTT
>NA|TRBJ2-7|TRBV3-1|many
CASSPTPTGIKYF
TGTGCCAGCAGCCCTACTCCGACAGGTATAAAGTACTTC
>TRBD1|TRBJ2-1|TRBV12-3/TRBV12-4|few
CASSTTGGLNRRVF
TGTGCCAGCAGTACCACAGGGGGCCTCAACCGACGGGTCTTC
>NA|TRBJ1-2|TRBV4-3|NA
CASSLKVLGASGYTF
TGCGCCAGCAGCCTGAAAGTATTAGGGGCCAGTGGCTACACCTTC
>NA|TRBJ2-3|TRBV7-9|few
CASSHFRTDTQYF
TGTGCCAGCAGCCACTTCCGCACAGATACGCAGTATTTT
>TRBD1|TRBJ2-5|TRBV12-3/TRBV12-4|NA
CASSLQGMKETQYF
TGTGCCAGCAGCCTACAGGGGATGAAAGAGACCCAGTACTTC
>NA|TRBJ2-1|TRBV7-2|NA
CASSLEAGREQFF
TGTGCCAGCAGCTTAGAAGCAGGGCGGGAGCAGTTCTTC